The 31 T cell receptor beta chains reported below all come from one sample, sequenced in a study of T-cell reconstitution after alpha-beta-depleted transplantation in children. During its preparation, the TCRbeta library received unique molecular identifiers. TCRdb independently ran MiXCR on the PCR reads; one entry per CDR3 protein. This table has roughly 790,000 distinct CDR3 sequences, around 15% appearing once. This sample comprised PBMCs, mostly from graft donor cells, obtained 360 days after TCRalphabeta/CD19-depleted stem cell transplant. The receptors originated from a male patient between 5 and 17 years old who had a stem cell transplant for acute lymphoblastic leukemia, so the T cells may come from the graft donor.

This rearrangement joins TRBV10-3 to TRBJ2-2; 7 bases agree with TRBD1. J was trimmed by 5 bases and V by 6 bases; bases with no gene match: 6. There are 14 residues in the CDR3. Per the germline V gene, CDR1 is ENHRY and CDR2 is SYGVKD. The CDR3 bases are TGTGCCATCAGCCGCTTGACAGGGACCGGGGAGCTGTTTTTT. It translates to CAISRLTGTGELFF.

Only a few counts were recorded for this clonotype. The V gene is TRBV5-1, the J gene TRBJ2-7, with 7 positions matching TRBD2. Germline loops: CDR1 SGHRS, CDR2 YFSETQ. The CDR3 consists of 15 residues. The trim removed 4 bases at V and 2 bases at J, leaving 9 bases unmatched. DNA of the CDR3: TGCGCCAGCAGCATGGCTAGCGGAGGGGCCTACGAGCAGTACTTC. This encodes CASSMASGGAYEQYF.

This clonotype was detected a few times. The chain links TRBV20-1 to TRBJ2-1, with no clear D. The CDR3 is 16 residues long. V shed 6 bases and J shed 0 bases, with 18 bases lying between them. Germline V gene data show CDR1 as DFQATT and CDR2 as SNEGSKA (reference sequence). In DNA, the CDR3 is TGCAGTGCCAATTCGGCCGGCATAAGCTCCTACAATGAGCAGTTCTTC. This codes for CSANSAGISSYNEQFF.

This clonotype was found many times. The gene calls are TRBV5-1 and TRBJ2-3; TRBD1 agrees at 7 bases. V dropped 0 bases and J dropped 0; count of bases not matched to a gene: 10. The germline gives CDR1 SGHRS, CDR2 YFSETQ. The CDR3 runs 18 residues. The CDR3 reads CASSLAPNRGYSTDTQYF. DNA of the CDR3: TGCGCCAGCAGCTTGGCCCCGAACAGGGGATACAGCACAGATACGCAGTATTTT.

This chain links TRBV12-3 or TRBV12-4 with TRBJ1-5; tentative D call: TRBD1 (6 bases). The CDR3 has 13 residues. V lost 7 bases and J lost 7, with 14 bases in between. In nucleotides, the CDR3 is TGTGCCAGCACCCTTGGGGGGGCGCAGCCCCAGCATTTT. Translation gives CASTLGGAQPQHF.

This clonotype was picked up many times. The chain uses TRBV20-1 and TRBJ2-2; tentative D call: TRBD2 (6 bases). Germline loops: CDR1 DFQATT, CDR2 SNEGSKA (reference sequence). V lost 3 bases and J 1 base, leaving 9 bases between the germline ends. This CDR3 has 14 residues. The CDR3 nucleotides read TGCAGTGCTAGCGGGAGAAGGAACACCGGGGAGCTGTTTTTT. It specifies CSASGRRNTGELFF.

The chain combines TRBV18 with TRBJ2-1; the D is unclear. Germline values: CDR1 KGHSH, CDR2 LQKENI. The CDR3 contains 15 residues. V was trimmed by 2 bases and J by 1 base, leaving 9 bases between them. The CDR3 region is CASSPMGSSYNEQFF. The CDR3 DNA is TGTGCCAGCTCACCAATGGGAAGTTCCTACAATGAGCAGTTCTTC.

This clonotype came up a few times. The chain carries TRBV6-5 and TRBJ1-5; TRBD1 is a possible D gene (5 bases). This CDR3 comprises 16 residues. Per the germline V gene, CDR1 is MNHEY and CDR2 is SVGAGI. Trimming cost V 8 bases and J 4 bases, with 21 bases left between them. The CDR3 sequence: CASVTYEGLRNQPQHF. CDR3 DNA: TGTGCCAGCGTCACTTACGAGGGACTGCGGAATCAGCCCCAGCATTTT.

This chain uses TRBV12-3 or TRBV12-4 with TRBJ1-6, with D unclear. V lost 3 bases, J lost 10 bases, and 16 bases lay in between. This CDR3 is 15 amino acids long. CDR3 loop: CASSLARSWGSPLHF. CDR3 DNA sequence: TGTGCCAGCAGTTTGGCCAGGTCTTGGGGATCACCCCTCCACTTT.

This rearrangement joins TRBV5-1 to TRBJ2-7, with D perhaps TRBD1 (6 bases). V lost 3 bases and J 2 bases, leaving 12 bases between the germline ends. This CDR3 region has 14 residues. CDR1 and CDR2 (germline): SGHRS, YFSETQ. The CDR3 coding sequence is TGCGCCAGCAGCTCCGGGGACATTACCTACGAGCAGTACTTC. The encoded protein is CASSSGDITYEQYF.

This clonotype showed up just a few times. The chain has TRBV7-3 and TRBJ2-5; D call uncertain. The ends were cut back, 1 base at V and 0 bases at J, with 3 bases in the middle. Germline V lookup: CDR1 SGHTA, CDR2 FQGTGA. The CDR3 covers 13 residues. The CDR3 nucleotides read TGTGCCAGCAGCTTAAACAACCAAGAGACCCAGTACTTC. Translated: CASSLNNQETQYF. Looking up the rest from reference TRBV7-3 and TRBJ2-5 gives the full variable domain: GAGVSQTPSNKVTEKGKYVELRCDPISGHTALYWYRQSLGQGPEFLIYFQGTGAADDSGLPNDRFFAVRPEGSVSTLKIQRTERGDSAVYLCASSLNNQETQYFGPGTRLLVL.

There are a few counts of this clonotype. The chain employs TRBV12-3 or TRBV12-4 and TRBJ2-5; TRBD1 matches 9 bases. Trimming at V came to 5 bases and at J to 3 bases, leaving 13 bases not matched to a gene. The CDR3 contains 17 residues. The CDR3 sequence: CASSHLTGQGQKETQYF. DNA of the CDR3: TGTGCCAGCAGTCACCTTACGGGACAGGGACAAAAAGAGACCCAGTACTTC.

The genes are TRBV7-8 and TRBJ2-1; D unclear. V lost 4 bases and J 5 bases, leaving 21 bases between the germline ends. This CDR3 region has 17 residues. CDR1 and CDR2 from the germline V gene are SGHVS and FQNEAQ. The CDR3 loop is CASSSPPYFDVDNEQFF. CDR3 nucleotides: TGTGCCAGCAGCTCCCCGCCCTATTTTGATGTCGACAATGAGCAGTTCTTC.

The chain combines TRBV6-1 with TRBJ2-1, with TRBD1 identical over 9 bases. Germline assignment: CDR1 MNHNS and CDR2 SASEGT. CDR3 size: 14 residues. The J segment lost 8 bases and the V segment lost 7 bases, leaving 9 bases of the junction unmatched. The CDR3 DNA is TGTGCCAGCAACCTACAGGGGGCTCAGGATGAGCAGTTCTTC. Translating it yields CASNLQGAQDEQFF.

The chain uses TRBV18 and TRBJ2-1, with 7 bases fitting TRBD2. CDR3 length: 17 amino acids. From germline, CDR1 is KGHSH and CDR2 LQKENI. The ends lost 0 bases at V and 0 bases at J; junction bases unmatched: 5. The CDR3 region is CASSPPLAVSSYNEQFF. The DNA of the CDR3 is TGTGCCAGCTCACCACCCCTAGCGGTTAGCTCCTACAATGAGCAGTTCTTC.

This chain links TRBV6-5 with TRBJ2-1; no definite D call. Trimming cost V 4 bases and J 0 bases, with 16 bases left between them. Germline CDR1 and CDR2: MNHEY and SVGAGI. The CDR3 extends over 17 amino acids. The CDR3 sequence: CASSSTDWTSSYNEQFF. CDR3 nucleotides: TGTGCCAGCAGTTCTACCGACTGGACGAGCTCCTACAATGAGCAGTTCTTC.

This clonotype was detected only a few times. The chain joins TRBV10-3 to TRBJ2-5, with D perhaps TRBD1 (5 bases). Germline V lookup: CDR1 ENHRY, CDR2 SYGVKD. Trimming pared 4 bases from V and 5 bases from J, leaving 11 bases between. The CDR3 has 13 amino acids. In nucleotides, the CDR3 is TGTGCCATCAGTGGAGCAGGGTTGGAGACCCAGTACTTC. It encodes CAISGAGLETQYF.

The chain is built from TRBV6-4 and TRBJ2-1, with a weak D call TRBD1 (5 bases). Trimming cost V 7 bases and J 0 bases, with 22 bases left between them. CDR1 and CDR2 (germline): MRHNA, SNTAGT. The CDR3 runs 18 residues. Written as DNA, the CDR3 is TGTGCCAGCAAGGGCAGGGTGTTTTATCTGAGCTCCTACAATGAGCAGTTCTTC. Amino acid sequence: CASKGRVFYLSSYNEQFF.

This chain connects TRBV20-1 to TRBJ1-6; weak D call: TRBD1 (6 bases). Per germline, CDR1 DFQATT and CDR2 SNEGSKA (reference sequence). There are 13 residues in the CDR3. The ends were cut back, 3 bases at V and 10 bases at J, with 13 bases in the middle. CDR3: CSARFRGGSPLHF. CDR3 in DNA: TGCAGTGCTAGGTTCAGGGGTGGGTCACCCCTCCACTTT.

CDR3 amino acids: CASRRSGGSSYEQYF. CDR3 nucleotides: TGTGCCAGCAGACGAAGCGGGGGGAGCTCCTACGAGCAGTACTTC. The V and J genes are TRBV25-1 and TRBJ2-7; TRBD2 aligns across 9 bases. Germline lookup yields CDR1 MGHDK and CDR2 SYGVNS. Germline trimming cut 6 bases from V and 0 bases from J; bases unmatched to any gene: 6. This CDR3 has 15 amino acids.

The chain has TRBV7-9 and TRBJ2-7, with 8 bases that match TRBD1. V lost 5 bases, J lost 2 bases, and 5 bases stayed unmatched. Germline V CDR1 and CDR2: SEHNR, FQNEAQ (reference sequence). The length of the CDR3 is 14 residues. In DNA form, the CDR3 reads TGTGCCAGCAGCCCTCCGGGACAGGCCTACGAGCAGTACTTC. It specifies CASSPPGQAYEQYF. Combining the CDR3 with reference TRBV7-9 and TRBJ2-7 gives the whole variable domain DTGVSQNPRHKITKRGQNVTFRCDPISEHNRLYWYRQTLGQGPEFLTYFQNEAQLEKSRLLSDRFSAERPKGSFSTLEIQRTEQGDSAMYLCASSPPGQAYEQYFGPGTRLTVT.

There are many counts of this clonotype. This chain uses TRBV7-3 with TRBJ2-5; TRBD1 matches 9 bases. V gave up 1 base and J gave up 2 bases; unmatched junction bases: 5. CDR1 is SGHTA and CDR2 is FQGTGA in the germline V gene. The CDR3 length is 16 residues. The CDR3 nucleotides read TGTGCCAGCAGCTTAAGGGCGACAGGGGGGCAAGAGACCCAGTACTTC. This codes for CASSLRATGGQETQYF.

This clonotype was detected many times. V is TRBV27 and J is TRBJ2-1; 7 bases are shared with TRBD1. The CDR3 totals 13 residues. Germline V gene lookup returns CDR1 MNHEY and CDR2 SMNVEV (reference sequence). V was clipped by 7 bases and J by 9 bases; unmatched bases: 9. In nucleotides, the CDR3 is TGTGCCAGCACTAGACAGGGAGAGGGTGAGCAGTTCTTC. Residues: CASTRQGEGEQFF.

The table lists this clonotype with a few counts. The chain links TRBV28 to TRBJ2-3; TRBD2 aligns across 10 bases. The V gene end was trimmed by 1 base and the J gene end by 4 bases; junction bases not matched to a gene: 5. This CDR3 comprises 16 residues. The germline CDR1 and CDR2 sequences are MDHEN and SYDVKM. The CDR3 protein is CASSLSAGGPADTQYF. CDR3 DNA: TGTGCCAGCAGTTTATCAGCGGGAGGGCCAGCAGATACGCAGTATTTT.

Concerning this clonotype itself: A much larger clone sits a single nucleotide away, making a read error possible. The J gene is TRBJ2-5, the V gene TRBV27; 7 nucleotides match TRBD1. The CDR3 covers 16 residues. Germline CDR1 reads MNHEY; CDR2 reads SMNVEV (reference sequence). CDR3: CASSFGRGQGEETRYF. The CDR3 region has the DNA TGTGCCAGCAGTTTCGGTAGGGGGCAGGGTGAAGAGACCCGGTACTTC.

This clonotype was detected a few times. This chain uses TRBV6-1 with TRBJ2-7; D not resolved. The CDR3 is 14 amino acids. Germline assignment: CDR1 MNHNS and CDR2 SASEGT. Trimming shortened V by 8 bases and J by 6 bases, and 20 bases separated the two germline ends. The CDR3 DNA reads TGTGCCAGCCCAGAGCCCTCTCCTCTCGGCGAGCAGTACTTC. This translates into CASPEPSPLGEQYF.

This clonotype was counted ten times or more. The chain recombines TRBV5-1 with TRBJ2-3, with 9 bases aligning to TRBD2. The junction had 8 bases not matched to a gene; V was cut back by 2 bases and J by 7 bases. CDR1 is SGHRS, CDR2 YFSETQ, per germline. This CDR3 is built from 15 residues. CDR3 protein: CASSFSREGLYTQYF. The CDR3 coding sequence is TGCGCCAGCAGCTTTTCGCGGGAGGGCCTATATACGCAGTATTTT. Complete variable domain (other parts from reference TRBV5-1 and TRBJ2-3): KAGVTQTPRYLIKTRGQQVTLSCSPISGHRSVSWYQQTPGQGLQFLFEYFSETQRNKGNFPGRFSGRQFSNSRSEMNVSTLELGDSALYLCASSFSREGLYTQYFGPGTRLTVL.

In this sample, this clonotype turned up a few times. The rearrangement uses TRBV3-1 and TRBJ2-7; 7 bases line up with TRBD1. The V gene's germline CDR1 is LGHDT and CDR2 YNNKEL (reference sequence). The junction had 2 bases not matched to a gene; V was cut back by 0 bases and J by 0 bases. The length of the CDR3 is 15 residues. In nucleotides, the CDR3 is TGTGCCAGCAGCCAAGAGAGACAGGGCTCCTACGAGCAGTACTTC. Translation: CASSQERQGSYEQYF.

The V call is TRBV4-2, the J call TRBJ2-4; D is ambiguous. Germline lookup yields CDR1 LGHNA and CDR2 YNFKEQ. Trimming removed 4 bases from V and 0 bases from J, with 13 bases in between. The CDR3 is 16 amino acids. The CDR3 here is CASSPQPHLAKNIQYF. CDR3 nucleotide sequence: TGTGCCAGCAGCCCTCAGCCCCACCTAGCCAAAAACATTCAGTACTTC.

The chain has TRBV24-1 and TRBJ2-5; TRBD1 might be the D (6 bases). The CDR3 contains 12 residues. CDR1 and CDR2 from the germline V gene are KGHDR and SFDVKD. V lost 7 bases to trimming and J lost 1 base, with 6 bases between them. CDR3 sequence (DNA): TGTGCCACCAGGGGGGCCCAAGAGACCCAGTACTTC. It translates to CATRGAQETQYF.

The chain joins TRBV7-9 to TRBJ2-1, with a tentative D call TRBD2 (6 bases). The CDR3 covers 16 residues. V lost 5 bases and J lost 6, with 20 bases in between. The V gene's germline CDR1 is SEHNR and CDR2 FQNEAQ (reference sequence). The CDR3 nucleotides read TGTGCCAGCAGCCATTTGGGGGTCGGGAGAGTCAATGAGCAGTTCTTC. Protein: CASSHLGVGRVNEQFF. Drawing the rest from reference TRBV7-9 and TRBJ2-1, the complete variable domain is DTGVSQNPRHKITKRGQNVTFRCDPISEHNRLYWYRQTLGQGPEFLTYFQNEAQLEKSRLLSDRFSAERPKGSFSTLEIQRTEQGDSAMYLCASSHLGVGRVNEQFFGPGTRLTVL.